These 23 T cell receptor beta chains were all obtained from the same sample, sequenced in a study of identical twins (dated by TCRdb to 2016 to 2017). Receptor libraries were prepared by 5' RACE. The sequencer was an Illumina HiSeq 2000. The public reads were quality trimmed at Q25 with fastp and then assembled into clones with MiXCR by TCRdb, keeping productive beta chains. Rows merge per CDR3 protein into single entries with the most common DNA and genes. The sample yields under 300,000 distinct CDR3 sequences; approximately 12% were counted once. The leading ten clones occupy 4% to 5% of the sample. These records were also assigned to another study, of yellow fever vaccine responses in identical twins.

Sequencing was done on a sample of memory (CD45RO+) T cells sorted from blood. This sample's cell subset or site label indicates: CD45RO+ enriched T cells. The receptors come from a woman aged 18-30 years in good health.

This clonotype has only a few counts. The rearrangement links TRBV5-1 to TRBJ2-1, with 7 bases that match TRBD2. V lost 0 bases, J lost 3 bases, and 3 bases stayed unmatched. Germline-derived CDR1 and CDR2 are SGHRS and YFSETQ. This CDR3 has 15 amino acids. For the CDR3, the DNA is TGCGCCAGCAGCTTGGATAGCGGGCACTACAATGAGCAGTTCTTC. Protein sequence: CASSLDSGHYNEQFF. Based on the CDR3 plus reference TRBV5-1 and TRBJ2-1, the full variable domain is KAGVTQTPRYLIKTRGQQVTLSCSPISGHRSVSWYQQTPGQGLQFLFEYFSETQRNKGNFPGRFSGRQFSNSRSEMNVSTLELGDSALYLCASSLDSGHYNEQFFGPGTRLTVL.

This clonotype was counted once. One end of the junction fails to match germline, which may point to a read error. The chain is built from TRBV11-3 and TRBJ2-7, with a weak D call TRBD1 (6 bases). CDR1 and CDR2 (germline): SGHNT, YENEEA. CDR3 length equals 16 residues. CDR3 protein: CASSLDPWTASYEHYF. CDR3 coding DNA: TGTGCCAGCAGCTTAGACCCTTGGACAGCCAGCTACGAGCACTACTTC.

The chain links TRBV6-5 to TRBJ1-2; possibly TRBD1 for D (5 bases). Trimming pared 10 bases from V and 3 bases from J, leaving 12 bases between. The germline CDR1 and CDR2 sequences are MNHEY and SVGAGI. CDR3 length equals 12 residues. CDR3 residues: CATSRGDYGYTF. The CDR3 DNA is TGTGCCACCTCGAGGGGAGACTATGGCTACACCTTC.

This clonotype has a count of ten or more. This rearrangement joins TRBV5-8 to TRBJ2-7, with D tentatively TRBD1 (6 bases). The CDR3 extends over 17 amino acids. The ends were cut back, 0 bases at V and 0 bases at J, with 16 bases in the middle. Germline-derived CDR1 and CDR2 are SGHTS and YDEGEE. CDR3 amino acids: CASSLGRETGPSYEQYF. DNA of the CDR3: TGTGCCAGCAGCTTGGGTCGCGAGACAGGACCCTCCTACGAGCAGTACTTC.

The V and J genes are TRBV30 and TRBJ2-2; a weak D match, TRBD1 (6 bases). The ends were cut back, 3 bases at V and 1 base at J, with 12 bases in the middle. The germline CDR1 and CDR2 sequences are GTSNPN and SVGIG (reference sequence). The CDR3 sequence is 15 residues long. The CDR3 DNA sequence: TGTGCCTGGAGCCGAGGACAGAAGAACACCGGGGAGCTGTTTTTT. The encoded protein is CAWSRGQKNTGELFF.

This clonotype was recorded many times. The V gene is TRBV10-2, the J gene TRBJ2-7, with D unresolved. This CDR3 comprises 14 residues. Germline values: CDR1 WSHSY, CDR2 SAAADI. V lost 3 bases and J lost 3, with 12 bases in between. The CDR3: CASSDAGMVYEQYF. In DNA, the CDR3 is TGCGCCAGCAGTGACGCAGGAATGGTCTACGAGCAGTACTTC.

This clonotype was seen only a few times. The J gene is TRBJ1-1, the V gene TRBV7-2; D is undetermined. This CDR3 is 15 amino acids long. V was clipped by 5 bases and J by 2 bases, with 15 bases between them. CDR1 is SGHTA and CDR2 is FQGNSA in the germline V gene. The CDR3, as DNA: TGTGCCAGCAGCAAAATCACCACAGCCAACACTGAAGCTTTCTTT. Protein sequence: CASSKITTANTEAFF.

This clonotype was detected a few times. This sequence joins TRBV20-1 and TRBJ2-5, with D hard to call. Germline CDR1 and CDR2: DFQATT and SNEGSKA (reference sequence). V dropped 5 bases and J dropped 1 base, with 8 bases sitting between them. CDR3 size: 12 residues. CDR3 bases: TGCAGTGCTGGACGGTTCCAAGAGACCCAGTACTTC. This sequence encodes CSAGRFQETQYF.

V usage is TRBV20-1 and J usage is TRBJ2-7, with D perhaps matching TRBD2 (6 bases). Between the trimmed V and J ends, which lost 0 bases and 2 bases, there was a span of 14 bases. CDR1 is DFQATT and CDR2 is SNEGSKA in the germline V gene (reference sequence). This CDR3 has 15 residues. CDR3 sequence: CSARDVRDFTYEQYF. The DNA for the CDR3 is TGCAGTGCTAGAGATGTGCGGGACTTCACCTACGAGCAGTACTTC.

This clonotype has just a few counts. The rearrangement uses TRBV29-1 and TRBJ2-3, with 10 nucleotides matching TRBD1. The V gene's germline CDR1 is SQVTM and CDR2 ANQGSEA. The ends lost 4 bases at V and 4 bases at J; junction bases unmatched: 14. CDR3 length: 17 residues. CDR3 nucleotides: TGCAGCGTTGTAACCCGGGTGACAGGGGGCAGGCCAGATACGCAGTATTTT. Its protein product is CSVVTRVTGGRPDTQYF.

This clonotype was counted between two and nine times. The rearrangement links TRBV11-1 to TRBJ2-1; 7 nucleotides match TRBD2. V was pared by 4 bases and J by 5 bases, with 14 bases of the junction left unmatched. Germline-derived CDR1 and CDR2 are SGHAT and FQDESV (reference sequence). The CDR3 consists of 17 residues. In nucleotides, the CDR3 is TGTGCCAGCAGCTCTAACCTCGGACTAGGTTTTCACAATGAGCAGTTCTTC. Translating it yields CASSSNLGLGFHNEQFF.

This sequence joins TRBV24-1 and TRBJ2-1, with D hard to call. Germline assignment: CDR1 KGHDR and CDR2 SFDVKD. The V and J ends lost 6 bases and 5 bases respectively, with 10 bases between them. This CDR3 has 13 amino acids. The CDR3 DNA reads as TGTGCCACCAGTTTAAGTCTTAACAATGAGCAGTTCTTC. Amino acid sequence: CATSLSLNNEQFF.

In this sample, this clonotype turned up a few times. The chain combines TRBV19 with TRBJ2-1; 7 positions match TRBD2. Germline lookup yields CDR1 LNHDA and CDR2 SQIVND (reference sequence). This CDR3 comprises 14 residues. V was pared by 5 bases and J by 9 bases, with 10 bases of the junction left unmatched. CDR3 in amino acids: CASSPGGTRFEQFF. CDR3 coding DNA: TGTGCCAGTAGTCCCGGGGGGACCCGCTTTGAGCAGTTCTTC.

This clonotype was seen only a few times. The chain has TRBV20-1 and TRBJ2-3; perhaps TRBD2 as D (5 bases). Germline V lookup: CDR1 DFQATT, CDR2 SNEGSKA (reference sequence). The length of the CDR3 is 15 residues. Between the trimmed V and J ends, which lost 0 bases and 2 bases, there was a span of 12 bases. This CDR3 is CSARDTRISTDTQYF. CDR3 in DNA: TGCAGTGCTAGAGACACTAGAATCTCCACAGATACGCAGTATTTT.

In this sample, this clonotype turned up a few times. The chain recombines TRBV6-2 or TRBV6-3 with TRBJ2-1, with TRBD1 identical over 7 bases. Germline-derived CDR1 and CDR2 are MNHEY and SVGEGT. V dropped 6 bases and J dropped 7; count of bases not matched to a gene: 9. The CDR3 totals 14 residues. CDR3 in DNA: TGTGCCAGCAGAACCGACAGGGTCTCAAATGAGCAGTTCTTC. Translated: CASRTDRVSNEQFF.

In this sample, this clonotype turned up many times. The chain recombines TRBV5-1 with TRBJ2-1; the D is unclear. Germline V lookup: CDR1 SGHRS, CDR2 YFSETQ. V was trimmed by 1 base and J by 0 bases, leaving 11 bases between them. The CDR3 length is 16 residues. CDR3 DNA sequence: TGCGCCAGCAGCTTGAGTACTTCCCTCTCCTACAATGAGCAGTTCTTC. As protein: CASSLSTSLSYNEQFF.

A remark on this clonotype: At one of its ends the junction is not consistent with the germline gene, which may arise from a read error. The rearrangement uses TRBV20-1 and TRBJ2-7; no clear D gene. The CDR3 extends over 11 amino acids. Germline V CDR1 and CDR2: DFQATT, SNEGSKA (reference sequence). CDR3 residues: CSARIRKGTTF. The CDR3 nucleotides are TGCAGTGCTCGAATAAGAAAAGGTACAACCTTC.

This clonotype was detected only a few times. The chain carries TRBV10-1 and TRBJ2-7; either TRBD1 or TRBD2 may supply D (5 bases each). Germline CDR1 WNHNN, CDR2 SYGVQD (reference sequence). The CDR3 covers 15 residues. The V end lost 4 bases, the J end lost 4 bases, and 17 bases lay between the germline ends. The CDR3, as DNA: TGCGCCAGCAGTGGGTCCCGGGACCGACCTTACGAGCAGTACTTC. It specifies CASSGSRDRPYEQYF.

The CDR3 nucleotides read TGTGCCAGCGGGCTAGCGGTCGGGCATGAGCAGTTCTTC. Amino acid sequence: CASGLAVGHEQFF. The chain links TRBV7-3 to TRBJ2-1, with 7 bases lining up with TRBD2. Trimming at V came to 8 bases and at J to 8 bases, leaving 9 bases not matched to a gene. The CDR3 has 13 residues. Looked up from germline, CDR1 is SGHTA and CDR2 is FQGTGA.

The chain uses TRBV11-2 and TRBJ2-1, with TRBD2 matching over 12 bases. Germline CDR1 and CDR2: SGHAT and FQNNGV. J was trimmed by 0 bases and V by 4 bases; bases with no gene match: 10. CDR3 length: 19 amino acids. The CDR3 region is CASSSPSGRAASSYNEQFF. The DNA of the CDR3 is TGTGCCAGCAGCTCCCCTAGCGGGAGGGCCGCGAGCTCCTACAATGAGCAGTTCTTC.

This clonotype was detected a few times. In DNA form, the CDR3 reads TGCAGTCCCAACTCTCCTCTAGCAGATACGCAGTATTTT. Protein product: CSPNSPLADTQYF. The chain combines TRBV20-1 with TRBJ2-3; D unresolved. This CDR3 comprises 13 residues. CDR1 DFQATT and CDR2 SNEGSKA come from the germline V gene (reference sequence). The V end was cut by 8 bases, the J end by 4 bases, with 16 bases between.

The J gene is TRBJ2-3, the V gene TRBV3-1, with unresolved D. Germline lookup yields CDR1 LGHDT and CDR2 YNNKEL (reference sequence). Trimming shortened V by 2 bases and J by 3 bases, and 3 bases separated the two germline ends. The CDR3 has 12 residues. CDR3 loop: CASSQQTDTQYF. Written as DNA, the CDR3 is TGTGCCAGCAGCCAACAGACAGATACGCAGTATTTT.

In the case of this clonotype: One junction end disagrees with the germline gene, perhaps due to a read error. The rearrangement joins TRBV7-2 to TRBJ2-5; 7 bases are shared with TRBD1. Germline V gene data show CDR1 as SGHTA and CDR2 as FQGNSA. The CDR3 is made up of 14 amino acids. CDR3 residues: CASSLGQSQGTQYF. The CDR3 coding sequence is TGTGCCAGCAGCCTGGGACAGAGCCAAGGGACCCAGTACTTC.